A single sample gave rise to the 16 T cell receptor beta chains below, sequenced in a study of beta chain features in type 1 diabetes. Sequenced material consisted of expressed TCRB transcripts (all of the isolated RNA was reverse transcribed). Libraries were prepared by immunoSEQ multiplex PCR; TCRdb keeps only in-frame clonotypes and omits some of them. The table includes 150,000 or so clones, approximately 10% detected once. Source material: central memory CD4+ T cells from blood. Source of these receptors: a man younger than 35 in good health.

This clone was counted a few times. This chain links TRBV5-4 with TRBJ2-3; D is undetermined. With 1 base removed from V and 2 bases from J, the gap between germline ends came to 8 bases. CDR3 length: 14 amino acids. Germline V CDR1 and CDR2: SGHNT, YYREEE (reference sequence). The chain's CDR3 is CASSLLLPTDTQYF. For the CDR3, the DNA is TGTGCCAGCAGCTTGTTACTCCCCACAGATACGCAGTATTTT.

This clone was observed at least ten times. The V gene is TRBV4-3, the J gene TRBJ2-3, with 10 positions matching TRBD2. The CDR3 runs to 19 residues. Germline CDR1 and CDR2: LGHNA and YSLEER. The V gene end was trimmed by 3 bases and the J gene end by 0 bases; junction bases not matched to a gene: 12. The CDR3 DNA is TGCGCCAGCAGCCACCGGTTGTTTAGGACTAGCGGTAGCACAGATACGCAGTATTTT. Protein sequence: CASSHRLFRTSGSTDTQYF.

Relative to its sample, this clone is medium-sized (0.01 to 0.1%). The chain carries TRBV14 and TRBJ2-3; TRBD2 matches at 9 bases. V was clipped by 2 bases and J by 5 bases; unmatched bases: 11. Germline V gives CDR1 SGHDN, CDR2 FVKESK. This CDR3 is 17 amino acids long. The CDR3: CASSQQASGTPGDTQYF. As DNA, the CDR3 is TGTGCCAGCAGCCAACAGGCTAGCGGGACCCCGGGAGATACGCAGTATTTT.

The chain has TRBV20-1 and TRBJ1-2; no reliable D call. Germline values: CDR1 DFQATT, CDR2 SNEGSKA (reference sequence). This CDR3 region has 10 residues. V lost 3 bases and J lost 6, with 5 bases in between. The CDR3 DNA follows: TGCAGTGCTAGCCCAAATGGCTACACCTTC. Its translation: CSASPNGYTF.

The chain recombines TRBV5-6 with TRBJ1-2; D remains unclear. V gave up 0 bases and J gave up 4 bases, with 10 bases separating them. The CDR3 consists of 14 residues. The germline gives CDR1 SGHDT, CDR2 YYEEEE. The CDR3 coding sequence is TGTGCCAGCAGCTTGGTAACAGCGATCTATGGCTACACCTTC. Protein product: CASSLVTAIYGYTF.

The V and J genes are TRBV5-4 and TRBJ2-3, with D unresolved. Trimming removed 0 bases at V and 2 bases at J, with 7 bases between. Germline V gene data show CDR1 as SGHNT and CDR2 as YYREEE (reference sequence). The CDR3 extends over 14 amino acids. CDR3 sequence reads: CASSLVTVTDTQYF. The CDR3 DNA sequence: TGTGCCAGCAGCTTGGTTACCGTCACAGATACGCAGTATTTT.

The chain couples TRBV5-4 to TRBJ1-6, with D tentatively TRBD1 (6 bases). This CDR3 comprises 16 residues. Looked up from germline, CDR1 is SGHNT and CDR2 is YYREEE (reference sequence). V shed 3 bases and J shed 7 bases, with 17 bases lying between them. The DNA of the CDR3 is TGTGCCAGCAGCTCGCGCGAACAGGGACCGAATTCACCCCTCCACTTT. Translation: CASSSREQGPNSPLHF.

This clone was recorded a few times. The chain is built from TRBV7-2 and TRBJ1-6; 10 nucleotides agree with TRBD1. Trimming at V came to 3 bases and at J to 7 bases, leaving 3 bases not matched to a gene. The CDR3 covers 15 residues. Germline CDR1 and CDR2: SGHTA and FQGNSA. CDR3 sequence: CASSFSGQGNSPLHF. The CDR3 nucleotides are TGTGCCAGCAGCTTTTCGGGACAGGGGAATTCACCCCTCCACTTT.

J is TRBJ2-5 and V is TRBV7-3, with D perhaps matching TRBD1 (6 bases). Trimming left V 4 bases short and J 4 bases short, with 13 bases between. The V gene's germline CDR1 is SGHTA and CDR2 FQGTGA. There are 14 residues in the CDR3. CDR3 sequence: CASSSTGIGETQYF. CDR3 DNA sequence: TGTGCCAGCAGCTCTACAGGGATCGGAGAGACCCAGTACTTC.

As DNA, the CDR3 is TGCAGCGTTGGCCCGACAGGGGGGACAGATACGCAGTATTTT. It is translated as CSVGPTGGTDTQYF. The chain uses TRBV29-1 and TRBJ2-3; 9 bases agree with TRBD1. The CDR3 runs 14 residues. Trimming cost V 4 bases and J 3 bases; bases outside gene matches: 5. In germline, CDR1 is SQVTM, CDR2 ANQGSEA.

The J gene is TRBJ2-2, the V gene TRBV5-1, with unresolved D. Per germline, CDR1 SGHRS and CDR2 YFSETQ. Trimming removed 1 base at V and 6 bases at J, with 13 bases between. The CDR3 is made up of 15 amino acids. The CDR3 DNA is TGCGCCAGCAGCTTGAAGCTGGGCCTTCCCGGGGAGCTGTTTTTT. This encodes CASSLKLGLPGELFF.

This clone was picked up a small number of times. The V call is TRBV25-1, the J call TRBJ1-1; D may be TRBD1 (5 bases). Looked up from germline, CDR1 is MGHDK and CDR2 is SYGVNS. Trimming stripped 9 bases from V and 1 base from J, with 15 bases between. CDR3 length equals 14 residues. CDR3 DNA sequence: TGTGCCAGGGTATCCAGGGCCTCGAACACTGAAGCTTTCTTT. Its translation: CARVSRASNTEAFF.

This clone was observed a few times. The rearrangement uses TRBV7-2 and TRBJ2-5, with a possible D match to TRBD2 (6 bases). The CDR3 is 14 amino acids. Trimming pared 2 bases from V and 2 bases from J, leaving 9 bases between. Germline V gives CDR1 SGHTA, CDR2 FQGNSA. Written as DNA, the CDR3 is TGTGCCAGCAGCTTATGGCGGGATCAAGAGACCCAGTACTTC. Translating gives CASSLWRDQETQYF.

V gene TRBV9 combines with J gene TRBJ2-1, with 9 bases identical to TRBD1. The CDR3 extends over 17 amino acids. V shed 3 bases and J 4 bases; nucleotides not matched to a gene: 11. CDR1 and CDR2 (germline): SGDLS, YYNGEE. The chain's CDR3 is CASSARVDRGVYNEQFF. The CDR3 DNA is TGTGCCAGCAGCGCCAGAGTCGACAGGGGGGTGTACAATGAGCAGTTCTTC.

The count of this clone is one. The gene calls are TRBV28 and TRBJ1-5, with D possibly being TRBD1 (5 bases). This CDR3 is 16 amino acids long. Germline CDR1 is MDHEN and CDR2 is SYDVKM. Between the trimmed V and J ends, which lost 6 bases and 2 bases, there was a span of 17 bases. The DNA of the CDR3 is TGTGCCAGCAGCCAAATAGGGGATTGGCGCAATCAGCCCCAGCATTTT. It is translated as CASSQIGDWRNQPQHF.

In its sample, this clone was seen a few times. This sequence joins TRBV5-4 and TRBJ2-5, with a weak D call TRBD2 (5 bases). The germline V gene has CDR1 SGHNT and CDR2 YYREEE (reference sequence). This CDR3 comprises 13 residues. V was shortened by 4 bases and J by 2 bases, with 9 bases between the two germline ends. CDR3 residues: CASSPGVQETQYF. CDR3 nucleotide sequence: TGTGCCAGCAGCCCCGGGGTACAAGAGACCCAGTACTTC.